The 8 T cell receptor beta chains below all came from one sample that was sequenced in a study of response to subunit inactivated influenza vaccine. TCRdb independently ran MiXCR on the RT-PCR reads; one entry per CDR3 protein. The data show about 650,000 distinct CDR3 sequences, about 15% seen once. Sequencing used PBMCs from blood, obtained approximately 12 days after vaccination. These receptors were obtained from a man aged 50-59 years who received an inactivated influenza vaccine.

This clonotype was seen a handful of times. The rearrangement joins TRBV2 to TRBJ2-3; 7 bases are a match to TRBD2. Looked up from germline, CDR1 is SNHLY and CDR2 is FYNNEI. J gave up 5 bases and V 3 bases, and 8 bases lay outside the gene matches. The CDR3 is 15 residues long. Written as DNA, the CDR3 is TGTGCCAGCAGTGAGGTGCTGGCTAGCGGAGATACGCAGTATTTT. This sequence encodes CASSEVLASGDTQYF.

This clonotype has a handful of counts. The chain is built from TRBV20-1 and TRBJ1-1, with a possible D match to TRBD1 (6 bases). CDR3 length: 15 residues. Deletions cut 6 bases from V and 6 bases from J, with 23 bases between. CDR1 DFQATT and CDR2 SNEGSKA come from the germline V gene (reference sequence). The CDR3 sequence is CSATTGRRYFPEAFF. CDR3 DNA sequence: TGCAGTGCGACTACAGGGAGGCGGTACTTCCCTGAAGCTTTCTTT.

This clonotype was recorded at least ten times. This chain links TRBV20-1 with TRBJ2-1; 8 bases fit TRBD2. Germline CDR1 is DFQATT and CDR2 is SNEGSKA (reference sequence). The CDR3 length is 15 residues. The trim removed 0 bases at V and 2 bases at J, leaving 3 bases unmatched. The DNA of the CDR3 is TGCAGTGCTAGAGATACACTAGCGGCCTACAATGAGCAGTTCTTC. This gives the protein CSARDTLAAYNEQFF.

The V call is TRBV5-1, the J call TRBJ1-1; possible D gene TRBD1, 5 bases. The CDR3 covers 12 residues. Looked up from germline, CDR1 is SGHRS and CDR2 is YFSETQ. V dropped 9 bases and J dropped 4 bases, with 13 bases sitting between them. The CDR3 DNA reads TGCGCCAAGGGGACGTGCTGCACTGAAGCTTTCTTT. Translated, it gives CAKGTCCTEAFF.

This clonotype was observed many times. The CDR3, as DNA: TGCGCCAGCAGCTTGACAGGTTCTCCAAGGGATTCACCCCTCCACTTT. Protein sequence: CASSLTGSPRDSPLHF. This chain links TRBV5-1 with TRBJ1-6; TRBD1 might be the D (5 bases). The germline CDR1 and CDR2 sequences are SGHRS and YFSETQ. The ends were cut back, 1 base at V and 8 bases at J, with 16 bases in the middle. The CDR3 is made up of 16 amino acids.

The rearrangement links TRBV20-1 to TRBJ2-7; D may correspond to TRBD1 or TRBD2 (5 bases each). Germline V gene lookup returns CDR1 DFQATT and CDR2 SNEGSKA (reference sequence). V was pared by 3 bases and J by 3 bases, with 15 bases between. The CDR3 loop spans 14 amino acids. CDR3 nucleotides: TGCAGTGCTAGTGCAAGGGTTGGGGGCTACGAGCAGTACTTC. Protein product: CSASARVGGYEQYF.

V gene TRBV28 combines with J gene TRBJ2-5, with 7 bases identical to TRBD1. V lost 4 bases, J lost 5 bases, and 10 bases stayed unmatched. Per the germline V gene, CDR1 is MDHEN and CDR2 is SYDVKM. This CDR3 spans 15 amino acids. The chain's CDR3 is CASSSRDRAGETQYF. DNA for the CDR3: TGTGCCAGCAGTTCCCGCGACAGGGCAGGGGAGACCCAGTACTTC.

The chain joins TRBV7-2 to TRBJ2-3; D remains unclear. Germline values: CDR1 SGHTA, CDR2 FQGNSA. The germline V and J ends were trimmed by 1 base and 7 bases, with 6 bases remaining between them. This CDR3 comprises 12 residues. The CDR3 is CASSLDTNTQYF. DNA of the CDR3: TGTGCCAGCAGCTTAGACACCAATACGCAGTATTTT.